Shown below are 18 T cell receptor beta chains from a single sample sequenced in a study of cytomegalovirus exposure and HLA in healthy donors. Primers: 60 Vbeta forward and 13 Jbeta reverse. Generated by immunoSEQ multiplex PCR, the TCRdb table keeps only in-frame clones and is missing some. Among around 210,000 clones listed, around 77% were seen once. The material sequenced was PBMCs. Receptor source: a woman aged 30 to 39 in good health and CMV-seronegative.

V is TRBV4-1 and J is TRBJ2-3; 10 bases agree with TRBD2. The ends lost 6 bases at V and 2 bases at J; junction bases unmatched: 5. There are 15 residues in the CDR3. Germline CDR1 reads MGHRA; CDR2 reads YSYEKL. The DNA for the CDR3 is TGCGCCAGCAGGTCCCTAGCGGGGGACACAGATACGCAGTATTTT. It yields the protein CASRSLAGDTDTQYF.

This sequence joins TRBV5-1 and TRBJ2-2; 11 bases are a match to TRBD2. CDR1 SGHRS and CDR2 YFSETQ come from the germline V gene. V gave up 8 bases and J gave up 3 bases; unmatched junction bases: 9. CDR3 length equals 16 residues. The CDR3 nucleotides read TGCGCCAGTAACCAGGGGACTAGCGGTTACACCGGGGAGCTGTTTTTT. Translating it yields CASNQGTSGYTGELFF.

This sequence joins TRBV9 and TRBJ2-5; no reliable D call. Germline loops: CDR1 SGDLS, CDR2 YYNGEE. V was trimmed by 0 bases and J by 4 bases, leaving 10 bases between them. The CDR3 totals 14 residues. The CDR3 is CASSVEQTIETQYF. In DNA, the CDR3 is TGTGCCAGCAGCGTAGAACAGACCATAGAGACCCAGTACTTC.

Here the CDR3 reads CASSLAIVGTDTQYF. CDR3 sequence (DNA): TGCGCCAGCAGCTTGGCCATAGTCGGCACAGATACGCAGTATTTT. The chain carries TRBV5-1 and TRBJ2-3, with D hard to call. From germline, CDR1 is SGHRS and CDR2 YFSETQ. This CDR3 region has 15 residues. V lost 0 bases, J lost 1 base, and 9 bases lay in between.

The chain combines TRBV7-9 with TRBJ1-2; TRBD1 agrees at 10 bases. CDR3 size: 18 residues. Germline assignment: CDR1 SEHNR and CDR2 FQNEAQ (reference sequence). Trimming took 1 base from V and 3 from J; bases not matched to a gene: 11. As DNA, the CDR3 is TGTGCCAGCAGCTTAGGGCTTTCTGTTGGACAGGGGGACTATGGCTACACCTTC. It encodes CASSLGLSVGQGDYGYTF. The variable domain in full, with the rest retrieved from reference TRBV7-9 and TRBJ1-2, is DTGVSQNPRHKITKRGQNVTFRCDPISEHNRLYWYRQTLGQGPEFLTYFQNEAQLEKSRLLSDRFSAERPKGSFSTLEIQRTEQGDSAMYLCASSLGLSVGQGDYGYTFGSGTRLTVV.

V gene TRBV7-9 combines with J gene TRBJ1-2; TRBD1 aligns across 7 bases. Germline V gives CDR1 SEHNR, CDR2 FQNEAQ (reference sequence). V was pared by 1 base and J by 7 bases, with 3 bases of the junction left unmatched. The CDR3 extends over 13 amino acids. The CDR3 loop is CASSLGQGGGYTF. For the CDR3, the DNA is TGTGCCAGCAGCTTAGGACAGGGTGGTGGCTACACCTTC.

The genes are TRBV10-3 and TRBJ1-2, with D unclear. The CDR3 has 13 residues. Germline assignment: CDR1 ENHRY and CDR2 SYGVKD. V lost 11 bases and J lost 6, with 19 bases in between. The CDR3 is CAGEGRRGDGYTF. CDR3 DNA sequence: TGTGCCGGAGAGGGCAGGCGTGGTGATGGCTACACCTTC.

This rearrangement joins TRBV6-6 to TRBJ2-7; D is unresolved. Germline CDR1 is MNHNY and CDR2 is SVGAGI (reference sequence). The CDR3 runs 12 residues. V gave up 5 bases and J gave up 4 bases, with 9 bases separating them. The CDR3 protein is CASSPEFYEQYF. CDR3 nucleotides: TGTGCCAGCAGTCCGGAGTTTTACGAGCAGTACTTC.

The CDR3 reads CASSVVPVRTQYF. The CDR3 nucleotides are TGTGCCAGCAGCGTAGTCCCCGTTCGGACGCAGTATTTT. This sequence joins TRBV9 and TRBJ2-3; D remains ambiguous. The CDR3 has 13 residues. V was clipped by 0 bases and J by 9 bases, with 11 bases between them. Germline V lookup: CDR1 SGDLS, CDR2 YYNGEE.

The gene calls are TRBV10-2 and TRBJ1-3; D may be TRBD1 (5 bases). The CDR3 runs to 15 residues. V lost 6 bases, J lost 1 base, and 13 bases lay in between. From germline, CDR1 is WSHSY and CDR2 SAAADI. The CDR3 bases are TGCGCCAGCAGCACCTCCACAGGATCTGGAAACACCATATATTTT. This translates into CASSTSTGSGNTIYF.

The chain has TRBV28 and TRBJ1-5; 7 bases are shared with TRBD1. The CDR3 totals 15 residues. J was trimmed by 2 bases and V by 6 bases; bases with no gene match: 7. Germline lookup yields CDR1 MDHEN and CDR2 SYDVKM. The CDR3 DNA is TGTGCCAGCAGCTTAACAGGGGAGGGCAATCAGCCCCAGCATTTT. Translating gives CASSLTGEGNQPQHF.

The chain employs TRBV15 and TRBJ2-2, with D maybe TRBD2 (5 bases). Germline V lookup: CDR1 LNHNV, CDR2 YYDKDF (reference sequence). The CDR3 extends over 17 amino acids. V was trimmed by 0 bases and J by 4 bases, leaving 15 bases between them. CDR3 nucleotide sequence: TGTGCCACCAGCAGAGATCTTGGTAGCGTAAGCACCGGGGAGCTGTTTTTT. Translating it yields CATSRDLGSVSTGELFF. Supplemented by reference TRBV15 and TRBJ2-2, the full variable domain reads DAMVIQNPRYQVTQFGKPVTLSCSQTLNHNVMYWYQQKSSQAPKLLFHYYDKDFNNEADTPDNFQSRRPNTSFCFLDIRSPGLGDTAMYLCATSRDLGSVSTGELFFGEGSRLTVL.

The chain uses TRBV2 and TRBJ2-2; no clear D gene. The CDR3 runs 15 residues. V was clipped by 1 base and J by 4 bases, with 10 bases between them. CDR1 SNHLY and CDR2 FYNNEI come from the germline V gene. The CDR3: CASSEGSTGTGELFF. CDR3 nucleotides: TGTGCCAGCAGTGAAGGGTCCACGGGCACCGGGGAGCTGTTTTTT.

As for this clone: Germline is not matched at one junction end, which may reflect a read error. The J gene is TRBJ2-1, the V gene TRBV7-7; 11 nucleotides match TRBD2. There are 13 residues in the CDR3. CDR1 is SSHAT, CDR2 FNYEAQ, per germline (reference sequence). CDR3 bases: TGTGCTAGCAGCTTGAGACTAGCGGGACCCCAGTTCTTC. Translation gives CASSLRLAGPQFF.

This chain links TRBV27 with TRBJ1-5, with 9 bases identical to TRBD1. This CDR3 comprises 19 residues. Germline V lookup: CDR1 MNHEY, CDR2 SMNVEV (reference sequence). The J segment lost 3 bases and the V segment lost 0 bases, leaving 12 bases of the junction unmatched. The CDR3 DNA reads TGTGCCAGCAGTTTATCCTTGGACAGGGGTGGGGGCACCAATCAGCCCCAGCATTTT. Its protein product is CASSLSLDRGGGTNQPQHF.

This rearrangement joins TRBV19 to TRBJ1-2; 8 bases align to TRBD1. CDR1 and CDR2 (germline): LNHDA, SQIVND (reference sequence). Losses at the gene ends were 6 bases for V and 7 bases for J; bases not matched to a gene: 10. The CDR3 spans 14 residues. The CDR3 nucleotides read TGTGCCAGTAGCATGGACAGGGAGTTTCGTGGCTACACCTTC. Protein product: CASSMDREFRGYTF.

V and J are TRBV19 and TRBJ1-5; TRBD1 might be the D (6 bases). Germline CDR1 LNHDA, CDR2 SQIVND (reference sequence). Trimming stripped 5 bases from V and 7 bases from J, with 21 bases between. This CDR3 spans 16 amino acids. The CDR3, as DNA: TGTGCCAGTAGTGTCTCTACAGGGAGTGGTATACAGCCCCAGCATTTT. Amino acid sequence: CASSVSTGSGIQPQHF.

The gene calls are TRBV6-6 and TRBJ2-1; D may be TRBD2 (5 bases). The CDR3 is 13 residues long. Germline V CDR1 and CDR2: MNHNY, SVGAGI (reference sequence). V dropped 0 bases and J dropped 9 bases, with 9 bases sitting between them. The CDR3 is CASSYSGVGEQFF. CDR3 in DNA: TGTGCCAGCAGTTACTCCGGGGTCGGTGAGCAGTTCTTC.